This T cell receptor (beta chain) was observed in a study of OX40 agonist ivuxolimab in advanced cancers. Study summary: The group had a mean age of 60 years, ranged from about 23 to 85, and was around 82% male.

Assay: immunoSEQ multiplex PCR; the TCRdb copy retains only in-frame clones and omits some. The sample lists 65,000 to 90,000 clones, around 86% seen once, with approximately 0.72% in the top ten. The CDR3 covers 14 residues. The V gene's germline CDR1 is MDHEN and CDR2 SYDVKM. Trimming left V 8 bases short and J 5 bases short, with 18 bases between. Patients with autoimmune history or systemic immunosuppression were excluded. The sample was CD4+ or CD8+ T cells sorted from blood, taken in a trial of the OX40 agonist ivuxolimab. The gene calls are TRBV28 and TRBJ1-2; D remains ambiguous. The clonotype originates from an adult with an advanced solid tumor such as melanoma, head and neck, liver or kidney cancer. CDR3 bases: TGTGCCAGCGACGCCCGGCCTAGGCGGTATGGCTACACCTTC. Translated, it gives CASDARPRRYGYTF.